This entry features one T cell receptor (beta chain) sequence. The sample originates from a study of radiation and T cells in renal cell carcinoma. Time point indicated: baseline pretreatment blood. Specified treatment: 15 Gy SBRT to primary tumor, nephrectomy 4 weeks later. Trimming cost V 5 bases and J 1 base, with 15 bases left between them. Germline assignment: CDR1 PRHDT and CDR2 FYEKMQ (reference sequence). This CDR3 contains 15 residues. Libraries were prepared by immunoSEQ multiplex PCR; TCRdb keeps only in-frame clonotypes and omits some of them. The data show roughly 120,000 clones, approximately 82% seen once.

The receptor was isolated from a woman aged 60-75 years with renal cell carcinoma. The specimen was blood, collected from a patient whose treatment included radiotherapy and nephrectomy. The chain couples TRBV13 to TRBJ2-7; perhaps TRBD2 as D (6 bases). CDR3 sequence (DNA): TGTGCCAGCAGCGCAACGGGACTCCCTTCCTACGAGCAGTACTTC. Translated: CASSATGLPSYEQYF. Filled out from reference TRBV13 and TRBJ2-7, the complete variable domain reads AAGVIQSPRHLIKEKRETATLKCYPIPRHDTVYWYQQGPGQDPQFLISFYEKMQSDKGSIPDRFSAQQFSDYHSELNMSSLELGDSALYFCASSATGLPSYEQYFGPGTRLTVT.